These T cell receptor beta chains were read from a single sample in a study of OX40 agonist ivuxolimab in advanced cancers. Repertoires were generated with immunoSEQ multiplex PCR, while TCRdb's copy carries only in-frame clones and drops some. The sample consists of about 76,000 clones, 80% to 90% of them appearing once. Source: CD4+ or CD8+ T cells sorted from blood, taken in a trial of the OX40 agonist ivuxolimab. Receptors were obtained from an adult with an advanced solid tumor such as melanoma, head and neck, liver or kidney cancer. Each CDR3 is given with its conserved first and last residue. D genes are given only for firm matches. Clone size appears in some rows only: once, few, many, or a class for an expanded clone.

CDR3: CASSALNRGLETQYF; DNA: TGTGCCAGCAGTGCATTGAACAGGGGGCTGGAGACCCAGTACTTC; D: TRBD1; J: TRBJ2-5; size: -; V: TRBV6-1
CDR3: CASSLGDRGNGYTF; DNA: TGCGCCAGCAGCCTCGGAGACAGGGGAAATGGCTACACCTTC; D: TRBD1; J: TRBJ1-2; size: few; V: TRBV5-1
CDR3: CASSLPHGSYEQYF; DNA: TGTGCCAGCAGCTTGCCCCATGGATCCTACGAGCAGTACTTC; D: -; J: TRBJ2-7; size: -; V: TRBV5-6
CDR3: CASSGSQGALGANVLTF; DNA: TGTGCCAGCAGTGGATCACAGGGGGCTTTGGGGGCCAACGTCCTGACTTTC; D: TRBD1; J: TRBJ2-6; size: -; V: TRBV6-1
CDR3: CASSTGVARQYF; DNA: TGTGCCAGCAGCACAGGGGTAGCGAGGCAGTACTTC; D: TRBD1; J: TRBJ2-7; size: -; V: TRBV7-9
CDR3: CASSIGPDRGWDEQFF; DNA: TGTGCCAGTAGTATAGGCCCCGACAGGGGTTGGGATGAGCAGTTCTTC; D: TRBD1; J: TRBJ2-1; size: -; V: TRBV19
CDR3: CASSLSGTGFGYTF; DNA: TGTGCCAGCAGCCTCTCTGGGACAGGGTTTGGCTACACCTTC; D: TRBD1; J: TRBJ1-2; size: once; V: TRBV5-6
CDR3: CASSQAYRTGMEAKNIQYF; DNA: TGTGCCAGCAGCCAAGCCTACCGGACAGGGATGGAGGCCAAAAACATTCAGTACTTC; D: TRBD1; J: TRBJ2-4; size: -; V: TRBV4-2
CDR3: CASSLVLPGQLSLRCEQYF; DNA: TGTGCCAGCAGCTTGGTCCTCCCGGGACAGCTCTCTCTTAGATGCGAGCAGTACTTC; D: TRBD1; J: TRBJ2-7; size: -; V: TRBV5-8
CDR3: CASSKDLAGETQYF; DNA: TGTGCCAGCAGCAAGGACCTAGCGGGAGAGACCCAGTACTTC; D: TRBD2; J: TRBJ2-5; size: -; V: TRBV5-4
CDR3: CASSTVRPDREVDGNTGELFF; DNA: TGTGCCAGCAGCACCGTACGACCCGACAGGGAAGTGGACGGAAACACCGGGGAGCTGTTTTTT; D: -; J: TRBJ2-2; size: -; V: TRBV21-1
CDR3: CASSLESRGAFF; DNA: TGTGCCAGCAGCTTGGAAAGCCGTGGGGCTTTCTTT; D: -; J: TRBJ1-1; size: -; V: TRBV5-5
CDR3: CASGLAIAGELFF; DNA: TGTGCCAGCGGACTAGCCATTGCCGGGGAGCTGTTTTTT; D: TRBD2; J: TRBJ2-2; size: once; V: TRBV2
CDR3: CASSQDSSNTGELFF; DNA: TGCGCCAGCAGCCAAGACAGTTCGAACACCGGGGAGCTGTTTTTT; D: -; J: TRBJ2-2; size: -; V: TRBV4-1
CDR3: CASSQLSGTYEQYF; DNA: TGTGCCAGCAGCCAGCTCAGCGGGACCTACGAGCAGTACTTC; D: TRBD2; J: TRBJ2-7; size: -; V: TRBV6-6
CDR3: CASSPLGSTEAFF; DNA: TGTGCCAGCAGCCCTCTTGGGAGCACTGAAGCTTTCTTT; D: -; J: TRBJ1-1; size: -; V: TRBV7-9
CDR3: CASSTSTLSGNTIYF; DNA: TGTGCCAGTAGTACCTCGACACTCTCTGGAAACACCATATATTTT; D: -; J: TRBJ1-3; size: -; V: TRBV19
CDR3: CASSLGYRSNQPQHF; DNA: TGTGCCAGCAGTTTAGGGTACAGGAGCAATCAGCCCCAGCATTTT; D: -; J: TRBJ1-5; size: -; V: TRBV28
CDR3: CASSGRTGTGTGELFF; DNA: TGCGCCAGCAGCGGGAGGACAGGGACGGGTACCGGGGAGCTGTTTTTT; D: TRBD1; J: TRBJ2-2; size: few; V: TRBV5-1
CDR3: CASSSDASGNTIYF; DNA: TGTGCCAGCAGCTCCGACGCCTCTGGAAACACCATATATTTT; D: -; J: TRBJ1-3; size: -; V: TRBV7-9
CDR3: CASSTTGGNTEAFF; DNA: TGTGCCAGCAGTACGACAGGGGGAAACACTGAAGCTTTCTTT; D: TRBD1; J: TRBJ1-1; size: -; V: TRBV6-5
CDR3: CASSLGPRVDTEAFF; DNA: TGTGCCAGCAGCCTGGGACCCCGGGTGGACACTGAAGCTTTCTTT; D: -; J: TRBJ1-1; size: -; V: TRBV9
CDR3: CSVGIGGFGAYEQYF; DNA: TGCAGCGTTGGAATCGGCGGGTTCGGAGCCTACGAGCAGTACTTC; D: -; J: TRBJ2-7; size: once; V: TRBV29-1
CDR3: CASSKKGDRGNQPQHF; DNA: TGTGCCAGCAGCAAAAAGGGGGACAGGGGCAATCAGCCCCAGCATTTT; D: -; J: TRBJ1-5; size: few; V: TRBV21-1
CDR3: CASSYTDTQYF; DNA: TGTGCCAGCAGCTACACAGATACGCAGTATTTT; D: -; J: TRBJ2-3; size: -; V: TRBV7-9
CDR3: CAWSVAGGPDEQYF; DNA: TGTGCCTGGAGTGTAGCGGGGGGTCCTGACGAGCAGTACTTC; D: TRBD2; J: TRBJ2-7; size: -; V: TRBV30
CDR3: CASREGGPDTQYF; DNA: TGTGCCAGCAGGGAAGGGGGCCCAGATACGCAGTATTTT; D: TRBD1; J: TRBJ2-3; size: -; V: TRBV11-3
CDR3: CASSPPQDGYGYTF; DNA: TGTGCCAGCTCACCACCGCAGGACGGCTATGGCTACACCTTC; D: -; J: TRBJ1-2; size: -; V: TRBV18
CDR3: CASSPPGRRNTGELFF; DNA: TGTGCCAGTAGTCCGCCGGGACGGAGAAACACCGGGGAGCTGTTTTTT; D: -; J: TRBJ2-2; size: once; V: TRBV19
CDR3: CASSSGGPFFEQFF; DNA: TGTGCCAGCAGTTCGGGGGGCCCCTTCTTTGAGCAGTTCTTC; D: -; J: TRBJ2-1; size: few; V: TRBV7-9
CDR3: CASSWGTGDQPQHF; DNA: TGTGCCAGCAGCTGGGGGACAGGGGATCAGCCCCAGCATTTT; D: TRBD1; J: TRBJ1-5; size: -; V: TRBV5-6
CDR3: CASSLEEVNQPQHF; DNA: TGTGCCAGCAGTTTGGAGGAAGTGAATCAGCCCCAGCATTTT; D: -; J: TRBJ1-5; size: -; V: TRBV28
CDR3: CASTWGGATGELFF; DNA: TGTGCCAGCACTTGGGGAGGGGCCACCGGGGAGCTGTTTTTT; D: TRBD2; J: TRBJ2-2; size: -; V: TRBV27
CDR3: CASTQTGQGNTEAFF; DNA: TGTGCCAGCACTCAAACGGGACAGGGGAACACTGAAGCTTTCTTT; D: TRBD1; J: TRBJ1-1; size: -; V: TRBV2
CDR3: CASASGEAGNTGELFF; DNA: TGTGCCAGCGCCTCAGGGGAAGCGGGGAACACCGGGGAGCTGTTTTTT; D: -; J: TRBJ2-2; size: -; V: TRBV19
CDR3: CASSLVGGRAHEQYF; DNA: TGTGCCAGCAGCTTAGTGGGCGGGAGGGCCCACGAGCAGTACTTC; D: TRBD2; J: TRBJ2-7; size: -; V: TRBV7-2
CDR3: CASSERSALLEYGYTF; DNA: TGTGCCAGCAGTGAGAGGTCGGCCCTTCTGGAGTATGGCTACACCTTC; D: -; J: TRBJ1-2; size: -; V: TRBV2
CDR3: CAWKGAGGSSYNEQFF; DNA: TGTGCCTGGAAGGGGGCAGGGGGGAGCTCCTACAATGAGCAGTTCTTC; D: -; J: TRBJ2-1; size: -; V: TRBV30
CDR3: CASSRAGTTNTEAFF; DNA: TGTGCCAGCTCCCGAGCCGGGACAACGAACACTGAAGCTTTCTTT; D: -; J: TRBJ1-1; size: -; V: TRBV18
CDR3: CASSRGGARENEQFF; DNA: TGCGCCAGCAGCCGAGGGGGCGCTCGCGAGAATGAGCAGTTCTTC; D: TRBD1; J: TRBJ2-1; size: -; V: TRBV5-1
CDR3: CASSHDPMGSREQYF; DNA: TGTGCCAGCAGCCACGACCCCATGGGGTCGAGGGAGCAGTACTTC; D: -; J: TRBJ2-7; size: -; V: TRBV4-2
CDR3: CASSLELGQQAREQYF; DNA: TGTGCCAGCAGCTTAGAGTTAGGGCAGCAGGCGCGAGAGCAGTACTTC; D: -; J: TRBJ2-7; size: -; V: TRBV7-9
CDR3: CASSGSGGTSSYNEQFF; DNA: TGTGCCAGTAGTGGTAGCGGGGGGACGAGCTCCTACAATGAGCAGTTCTTC; D: TRBD2; J: TRBJ2-1; size: once; V: TRBV19
CDR3: CASSPRRSGGAMSTDTQYF; DNA: TGTGCCAGCTCACCACGAAGGAGCGGGGGGGCGATGAGCACAGATACGCAGTATTTT; D: TRBD2; J: TRBJ2-3; size: -; V: TRBV18
CDR3: CASSLEPPVGGVNTEAFF; DNA: TGTGCCAGCAGCTTAGAGCCACCCGTCGGGGGAGTAAACACTGAAGCTTTCTTT; D: -; J: TRBJ1-1; size: -; V: TRBV7-8
CDR3: CASSLRTGDEQFF; DNA: TGTGCCAGCAGCTTACGGACAGGGGATGAGCAGTTCTTC; D: TRBD1; J: TRBJ2-1; size: -; V: TRBV7-2